This is a list of T cell receptor beta chains from one sample in a study of graft-versus-host responses after intestinal transplantation. No cognate antigen is known for these TCRs. Some clones are missing from TCRdb's copy, which holds only in-frame ones; the method was immunoSEQ multiplex PCR. The top ten clones hold around 0.73% of a sample with 100,000 to 130,000 clones, roughly 87% of them seen once. The sample here was unstimulated CD4+ T cells sorted from spleen or lymph node cells, taken before transplant. These receptors were collected from a human donor who was the organ donor for an intestinal transplant. The CDR3 runs from the conserved cysteine through the conserved F or W.

j_call	v_call	cdr3_aa
TRBJ1-3	TRBV13	CASRGSRTTGNTIYF
TRBJ1-3	TRBV9	CASSVERLNEVWGNTIYF
TRBJ2-1	TRBV6-5	CASSHDRGGYNEQFF
TRBJ2-5	TRBV5-5	CASSSYGLAGAQETQYF
TRBJ2-3	TRBV13	CASSSGLPEVDTQYF
TRBJ1-3	TRBV19	CASSIKGHGDTIYF
TRBJ2-5	TRBV9	CASSVGLLGETQYF
TRBJ2-6	TRBV12-5	CASGLFPPGGFISGANVLTF
TRBJ1-6	TRBV28	CASSLVGSPLHF
TRBJ1-3	TRBV6-1	CASSVIRVSGNTIYF
TRBJ1-2	TRBV6-1	CASRLTSSYGYTF
TRBJ1-5	TRBV19	CASSISRTRNQPQHF
TRBJ2-2	TRBV11-3	CASTSRGGRDTGELFF
TRBJ2-5	TRBV7-2	CASSAGLAGGQIQETQYF
TRBJ2-7	TRBV5-1	CASSLGPRGGGEQYF
TRBJ2-1	TRBV11-3	CASSLDMGNEQFF
TRBJ2-5	TRBV5-1	CASSLGFDRGEETQYF
TRBJ2-5	TRBV18	CASSLNTRSRSVEETQYF
TRBJ2-2	TRBV5-4	CASSLAFGGELFF
TRBJ2-5	TRBV19	CASSRPGVQETQYF
TRBJ1-1	TRBV30	CAWGTGNTEAFF
TRBJ2-5	TRBV5-4	CASSLEGLGVQETQYF
TRBJ2-5	TRBV28	CASRPRDAFTQYF
TRBJ1-2	TRBV18	CASSPLQEGGYTF
TRBJ1-1	TRBV6-5	CASSPAGQGTTFF
TRBJ1-1	TRBV5-6	CASSRQGRVSEAFF
TRBJ2-7	TRBV2	CASRPRTGGYEQYF
TRBJ2-1	TRBV28	CASSLAGIYNEQFF
TRBJ2-3	TRBV29-1	CSVEAGQGLDTQYF
TRBJ2-1	TRBV2	CASNREGRGANEQFF
TRBJ1-3	TRBV5-4	CASSERGSGNTIYF
TRBJ2-4	TRBV4-2	CASSQEYSRLAGNIQYF
TRBJ2-1	TRBV18	CASSPWTGVDNEQFF